The 5 T cell receptor beta chains listed next were all sequenced from one sample in a study of PD-1 blockade in mismatch repair-deficient tumors. TCRdb keeps only in-frame clones here, not all; method: immunoSEQ multiplex PCR. The sample contains under 95,000 clones, about 82% of which appear only once. The sample in question was peripheral blood, obtained 44 weeks after starting pembrolizumab. Receptors originate from an adult with mismatch repair-deficient cancer.

In this sample, this clone turned up a few times. The chain links TRBV7-9 to TRBJ2-1; no clear D gene. The CDR3 is 15 amino acids. Germline loops: CDR1 SEHNR, CDR2 FQNEAQ (reference sequence). V was cut by 2 bases and J by 1 base, with 9 bases left in between. CDR3 in amino acids: CASSLMGASYNEQFF. As DNA, the CDR3 is TGTGCCAGCAGCTTAATGGGCGCTTCCTACAATGAGCAGTTCTTC.

This chain uses TRBV11-3 with TRBJ2-7, with unresolved D. Per germline, CDR1 SGHNT and CDR2 YENEEA. Trimming took off 0 bases at V and 4 bases at J, with 4 bases between the two ends. The CDR3 is made up of 12 amino acids. The CDR3 spells CASSLDHYEQYF. The CDR3 DNA sequence: TGTGCCAGCAGCTTAGATCATTACGAGCAGTACTTC.

J is TRBJ2-2 and V is TRBV2; 7 bases are shared with TRBD1. Trimming at V came to 7 bases and at J to 4 bases, leaving 6 bases not matched to a gene. Germline CDR1 is SNHLY and CDR2 is FYNNEI. CDR3 length: 14 residues. The CDR3 DNA reads TGTGCCAGCAAGCGGACAGGAATCACCGGGGAGCTGTTTTTT. As protein: CASKRTGITGELFF.

This clone was observed once. The rearrangement joins TRBV6-6 to TRBJ2-7, with 9 bases that match TRBD2. The CDR3 runs 15 residues. The V gene's germline CDR1 is MNHNY and CDR2 SVGAGI (reference sequence). Germline trimming cut 6 bases from V and 1 base from J; bases unmatched to any gene: 7. CDR3 DNA: TGTGCCAGCAGCCCACTAGCGGGCACTTCCTACGAGCAGTACTTC. It is translated as CASSPLAGTSYEQYF.

This chain uses TRBV5-1 with TRBJ1-1; 7 nucleotides line up with TRBD1. The V and J ends lost 5 bases and 7 bases, in that order; junction bases with no gene match: 5. The CDR3 length is 12 residues. Looked up from germline, CDR1 is SGHRS and CDR2 is YFSETQ. CDR3 nucleotides: TGCGCCAGCAGGGGACAGTTGCTTGAAGCTTTCTTT. It codes for CASRGQLLEAFF. The entire variable domain, with the rest obtained from reference TRBV5-1 and TRBJ1-1, is as follows: KAGVTQTPRYLIKTRGQQVTLSCSPISGHRSVSWYQQTPGQGLQFLFEYFSETQRNKGNFPGRFSGRQFSNSRSEMNVSTLELGDSALYLCASRGQLLEAFFGQGTRLTVV.